This TCR beta chain is from a study of response to subunit inactivated influenza vaccine. This CDR3 comprises 18 residues. The ends lost 2 bases at V and 2 bases at J; junction bases unmatched: 9. Germline assignment: CDR1 MGHDK and CDR2 SYGVNS. Findings of the study overall: The study's authors posited that every seasonal influenza vaccination enlists few new T cells.

Comment on this clonotype: The antigen remains unidentified.

Using its own MiXCR run on the RT-PCR reads, TCRdb lists one record per CDR3 protein. The table lists 600,000 to 850,000 distinct CDR3 sequences, 12% to 15% of them singletons, with 7.6% in the top ten. The V gene is TRBV25-1, the J gene TRBJ2-7; 13 bases match TRBD2. Sequenced here: PBMCs from blood, sampled 14 to 15 days before vaccination. The source of this sequence is a man between 50 and 59 years old who received an inactivated influenza vaccine. The CDR3 DNA follows: TGTGCCAGCAGTGAAGGACTAGCGGGAGACTCATTTACCTACGAGCAGTACTTC. This encodes CASSEGLAGDSFTYEQYF.